Listed below are T cell receptor beta chains from one sample, sequenced in a study of PD-1 blockade in classical Hodgkin lymphoma. Measured with immunoSEQ multiplex PCR; TCRdb has only the in-frame clones, and not every one. The data contain some 100,000 clones, just under 95% of them singletons. Sequencing was performed on peripheral blood mononuclear cells (PBMCs), taken at baseline. The receptor set was obtained from a human donor with classical Hodgkin lymphoma. The CDR3 runs from the conserved cysteine through the conserved F or W. Each record gives: D gene, J gene, V gene, clone size, CDR3 DNA, CDR3 protein. D genes are given only for firm matches. Some rows have no size entry. The others give once, few or many, or a class for an expanded clone.

>TRBD2|TRBJ2-3|TRBV7-9|.
TGTGCCAGCAGCTTAGGAGAGATAGCGGGACCACCCTCTCCAGATACGCAGTATTTT
CASSLGEIAGPPSPDTQYF
>.|TRBJ2-7|TRBV11-2|.
TGTGCCAGCAGCTACACCGGGAGAACCTACGAGCAGTACTTC
CASSYTGRTYEQYF
>.|TRBJ1-1|TRBV28|.
TGTGCCACCAGCTTGGCAGGGAACACTGAAGCTTTCTTT
CATSLAGNTEAFF
>TRBD2|TRBJ2-1|TRBV10-3|.
TGTGCCATCTCTTCGAGCGGGAGGGTGTACAATGAGCAGTTCTTC
CAISSSGRVYNEQFF
>TRBD2|TRBJ2-7|TRBV18|.
TGTGCCAGCTCACCACGGACTAGCGGGGTCACTGACTACGAGCAGTACTTC
CASSPRTSGVTDYEQYF
>TRBD2|TRBJ2-3|TRBV30|.
TGTGCCTGGACCGAGGGGCTTACACTAGCGGGTCATTACACAGATACGCAGTATTTT
CAWTEGLTLAGHYTDTQYF
>TRBD1|TRBJ1-5|TRBV19|.
TGTGCCAGTAGTCAGGACAGGGGCGAGTTTCAGCCCCAGCATTTT
CASSQDRGEFQPQHF
>.|TRBJ2-3|TRBV6-1|.
TGTGCCAGCAGGGGCCCGGCGCTCACAGATACGCAGTATTTT
CASRGPALTDTQYF
>TRBD2|TRBJ2-7|TRBV30|few
TGTGCCTGGAGTGACTTCAGCGGGAGTTGGTCCGAGCAGTACTTC
CAWSDFSGSWSEQYF
>.|TRBJ2-6|TRBV27|.
TGTGCCAGCGCGGCATTAAGCTCTGGGGCCAACGTCCTGACTTTC
CASAALSSGANVLTF
>TRBD2|TRBJ2-7|TRBV7-9|.
TGTGCCAGCAGCTTACCGAGCGGGGGCTCCTACGAGCAGTACTTC
CASSLPSGGSYEQYF
>.|TRBJ2-3|TRBV9|.
TGTGCCAGCAGTACCGGGACCACAGATACGCAGTATTTT
CASSTGTTDTQYF
>.|TRBJ2-7|TRBV7-9|.
TGTGCCAGCAGCTTAGGTTTGCGGTACCCCTACGAGCAGTACTTC
CASSLGLRYPYEQYF
>.|TRBJ2-1|TRBV5-1|.
TGCGCCAGCAGCTTCTACCGGGACCCCATAGGGGAGCAGTTCTTC
CASSFYRDPIGEQFF
>TRBD2|TRBJ2-1|TRBV7-2|.
TGTGCCAGCAGCTTAAACGGGAGGGCCAATGAGCAGTTCTTC
CASSLNGRANEQFF
>TRBD1|TRBJ2-7|TRBV5-1|.
TGCGCCAGCAGCTCCCCGGGACAGAAAATTTACGAGCAGTACTTC
CASSSPGQKIYEQYF
>TRBD2|TRBJ2-2|TRBV7-7|.
TGTGCTAGCAGCAAAACTAGCGGGAGGGCCACCGGGGAGCTGTTTTTT
CASSKTSGRATGELFF
>TRBD1|TRBJ2-2|TRBV19|.
TGTGCCAGTAGTCGTTGGACAGGGGAGAGAAGGGGGGAGCTGTTTTTT
CASSRWTGERRGELFF
>TRBD1|TRBJ2-5|TRBV11-3|once
TGTGCCAGCAGCTTAGGCCAGGGGACAGGGCAAGAGACCCAGTACTTC
CASSLGQGTGQETQYF
>TRBD2|TRBJ2-7|TRBV5-1|.
TGCGCCAGCAGCTTAAGACTAGCGGGAGAATCCTTTCGTCGGGAGCAGTACTTC
CASSLRLAGESFRREQYF
>TRBD1|TRBJ2-2|TRBV4-2|.
TGTGCCAGCAGCCAAGCAGGGGGCGGACCCGGGGAGCTGTTTTTT
CASSQAGGGPGELFF
>.|TRBJ1-4|TRBV4-1|.
TGCGCCAGCAGCCATGGGGCAGCCGTTCATTTT
CASSHGAAVHF
>.|TRBJ2-7|TRBV19|.
TGTGCCAGTAGTCCCGTGACTAGCTCCTACGAGCAGTACTTC
CASSPVTSSYEQYF
>.|TRBJ1-1|TRBV6-5|once
TGTGCCAGCAGAGGCACCTACGCTAATGAAGCTTTCTTT
CASRGTYANEAFF
>TRBD2|TRBJ2-1|TRBV15|.
TGTGCCACCAGCAGAGATTTAGGCCTTAGCGGGATTGAGAATGAGCAGTTCTTC
CATSRDLGLSGIENEQFF
>.|TRBJ1-5|TRBV4-1|once
TGCGCCAGCAGCCAAGGGTGGTACAATCAGCCCCAGCATTTT
CASSQGWYNQPQHF
>.|TRBJ2-7|TRBV7-9|.
TGTGCCAGCAGCTTCGACAGGAGCTCCTACGAGCAGTACTTC
CASSFDRSSYEQYF
>.|TRBJ2-7|TRBV29-1|.
TGCAGCGTTGAAGATCCGGCAGGGGTAAGCTCCTACGAGCAGTACTTC
CSVEDPAGVSSYEQYF
>.|TRBJ1-1|TRBV9|.
TGTGCCAGCAGCTCCCCGATGGGGTCCTTGAACACTGAAGCTTTCTTT
CASSSPMGSLNTEAFF
>TRBD2|TRBJ2-1|TRBV10-3|.
TGTGCCTGCCCGACAGCGGGAACAGCTACCAATGAGCAGTTCTTC
CACPTAGTATNEQFF
>.|TRBJ2-7|TRBV5-1|.
TGCGCCAGCAGCTTGGAGGTACAGAGCTCCTACGAGCAGTACTTC
CASSLEVQSSYEQYF
>TRBD1|TRBJ1-2|TRBV7-9|.
TGTGCCAGCAGCTATCAAACGGGATCAGGGGGACGTGGCTACACCTTC
CASSYQTGSGGRGYTF
>TRBD2|TRBJ2-3|TRBV18|.
TGTGCCAGCTCAATGACTAGCGGGAGCGAGGCAGATACGCAGTATTTT
CASSMTSGSEADTQYF
>.|TRBJ1-1|TRBV9|.
TGTGCCAGCAGCGTAGAGGGAAACACTGAAGCTTTCTTT
CASSVEGNTEAFF
>TRBD1|TRBJ2-5|TRBV7-8|once
TGTGCCAGCAGTTCGACAGGGGCGCAGGGAGAGACCCAGTACTTC
CASSSTGAQGETQYF
>TRBD1|TRBJ2-5|TRBV5-1|.
TGCGCCAGCAGCCGATGGAGACAGGGCCAAGAGACCCAGTACTTC
CASSRWRQGQETQYF
>.|TRBJ2-7|TRBV6-5|.
TGTGCCAGCAGGGGACTGAGCTCCTACGAGCAGTACTTC
CASRGLSSYEQYF
>.|TRBJ2-1|TRBV7-6|.
TGTGCCAGCAGCTTTCTTCTAGCGACTGATGAGCAGTTCTTC
CASSFLLATDEQFF
>.|TRBJ2-7|TRBV7-3|.
TGTGCCAGCAGCCTGGTTAGCGGCTCCTACGAGCAGTACTTC
CASSLVSGSYEQYF
>TRBD1|TRBJ1-5|TRBV30|.
TGTGCCTGGGAATTAGGGACAGGGGTGGGCAATCAGCCCCAGCATTTT
CAWELGTGVGNQPQHF
>.|TRBJ2-7|TRBV11-1|.
TGTGCCAGCAGTTACGAGATCTCCTACGAGCAGTACTTC
CASSYEISYEQYF
>.|TRBJ1-2|TRBV5-1|.
TGCGCCAGCAACTCGGCCTGGGGGTCCCCCTATGGCTACACCTTC
CASNSAWGSPYGYTF
>TRBD2|TRBJ2-7|TRBV9|.
TGTGCCAGCAGCGTTAGCGGGCTCTCCTACGAGCAGTACTTC
CASSVSGLSYEQYF
>.|TRBJ2-7|TRBV5-6|.
TGTGCCAGCAGCTCTCTCGGGACCCACGAGCAGTACTTC
CASSSLGTHEQYF
>TRBD1|TRBJ1-1|TRBV25-1|.
TGTGCCAGCAGTGAACAGGGGGCGTTCACTGAAGCTTTCTTT
CASSEQGAFTEAFF
>TRBD1|TRBJ1-5|TRBV28|.
TGTGCCACCCAGACAGGGAGTCAGCCCCAGCATTTT
CATQTGSQPQHF
>.|TRBJ2-2|TRBV21-1|.
TGTGCCAGCAGCAAAGTAAAATCAGGGAACAGTGCCACCGGGGAGCTGTTTTTT
CASSKVKSGNSATGELFF
>.|TRBJ1-1|TRBV7-9|.
TGTGCCAGCGCCCCAGGCCGGGGTGAAGCTTTCTTT
CASAPGRGEAFF
>.|TRBJ2-2|TRBV6-5|.
TGTGCCAGCAGGGCAAATCGGGGCACCGGGGAGCTGTTTTTT
CASRANRGTGELFF